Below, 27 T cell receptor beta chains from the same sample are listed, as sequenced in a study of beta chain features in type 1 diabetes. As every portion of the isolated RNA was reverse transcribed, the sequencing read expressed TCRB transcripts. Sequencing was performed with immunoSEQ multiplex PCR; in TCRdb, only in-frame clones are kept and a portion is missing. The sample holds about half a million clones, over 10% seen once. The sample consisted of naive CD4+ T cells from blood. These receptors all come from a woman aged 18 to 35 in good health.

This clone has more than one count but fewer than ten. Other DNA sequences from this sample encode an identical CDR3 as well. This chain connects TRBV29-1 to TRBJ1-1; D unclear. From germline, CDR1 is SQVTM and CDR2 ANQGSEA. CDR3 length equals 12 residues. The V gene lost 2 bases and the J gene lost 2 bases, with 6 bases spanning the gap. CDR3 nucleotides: TGCAGCGTTGAATCAAGCAACACTGAAGCTTTCTTT. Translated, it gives CSVESSNTEAFF.

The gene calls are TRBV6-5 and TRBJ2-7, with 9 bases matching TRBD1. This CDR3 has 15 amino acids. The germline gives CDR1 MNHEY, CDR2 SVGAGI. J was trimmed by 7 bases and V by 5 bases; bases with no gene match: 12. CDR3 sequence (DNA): TGTGCCAGCAGTCCTTGGACAGGGGTGCGTAGGGAGCAGTACTTC. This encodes CASSPWTGVRREQYF.

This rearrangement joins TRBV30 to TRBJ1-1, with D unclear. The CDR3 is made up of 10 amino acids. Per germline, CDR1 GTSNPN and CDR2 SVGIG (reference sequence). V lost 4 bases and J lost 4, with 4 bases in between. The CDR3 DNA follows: TGTGCCTGGAAATCCACTGAAGCTTTCTTT. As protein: CAWKSTEAFF.

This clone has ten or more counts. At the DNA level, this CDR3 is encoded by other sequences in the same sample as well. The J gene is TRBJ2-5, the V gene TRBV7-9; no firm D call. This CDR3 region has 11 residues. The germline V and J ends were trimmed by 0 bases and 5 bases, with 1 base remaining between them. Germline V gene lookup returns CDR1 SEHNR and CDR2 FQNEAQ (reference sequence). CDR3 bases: TGTGCCAGCAGCTTAGCGGAGACCCAGTACTTC. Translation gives CASSLAETQYF.

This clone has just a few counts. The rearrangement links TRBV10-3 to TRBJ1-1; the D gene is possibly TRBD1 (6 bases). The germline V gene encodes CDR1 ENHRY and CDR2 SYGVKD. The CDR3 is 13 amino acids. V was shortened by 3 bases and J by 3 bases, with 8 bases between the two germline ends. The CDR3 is CAISDSGDTEAFF. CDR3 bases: TGTGCCATCAGTGATTCAGGGGACACTGAAGCTTTCTTT.

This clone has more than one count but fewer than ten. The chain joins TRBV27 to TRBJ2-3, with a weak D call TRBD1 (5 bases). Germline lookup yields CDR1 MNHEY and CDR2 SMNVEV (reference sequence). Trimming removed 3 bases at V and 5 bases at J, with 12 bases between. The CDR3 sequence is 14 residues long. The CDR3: CASSFGAARDTQYF. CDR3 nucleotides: TGTGCCAGCAGTTTTGGGGCCGCCAGAGATACGCAGTATTTT.

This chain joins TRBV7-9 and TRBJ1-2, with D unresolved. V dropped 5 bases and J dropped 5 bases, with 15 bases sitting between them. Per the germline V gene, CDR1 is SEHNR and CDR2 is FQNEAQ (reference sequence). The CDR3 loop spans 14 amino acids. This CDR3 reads CASSQFIRRYGYTF. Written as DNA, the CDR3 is TGTGCCAGCAGCCAATTCATCCGGCGGTATGGCTACACCTTC.

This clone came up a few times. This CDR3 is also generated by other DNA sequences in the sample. CDR3: CASSRTSGTDTQYF. The CDR3 nucleotides are TGTGCCAGCAGTCGGACTAGCGGCACAGATACGCAGTATTTT. The chain joins TRBV6-6 to TRBJ2-3; 9 positions match TRBD2. Germline CDR1 and CDR2: MNHNY and SVGAGI (reference sequence). Trimming cost V 5 bases and J 1 base; bases outside gene matches: 1. This CDR3 has 14 residues.

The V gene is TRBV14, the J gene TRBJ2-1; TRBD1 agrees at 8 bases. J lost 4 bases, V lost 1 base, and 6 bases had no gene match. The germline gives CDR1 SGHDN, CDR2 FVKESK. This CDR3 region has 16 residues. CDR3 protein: CASSQGRGPQYNEQFF. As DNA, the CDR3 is TGTGCCAGCAGCCAAGGCAGGGGGCCCCAGTACAATGAGCAGTTCTTC.

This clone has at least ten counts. The CDR3 reads CATSRDDRIWQTQYF. DNA for the CDR3: TGTGCCACCAGCAGAGATGATAGGATTTGGCAGACCCAGTACTTC. V gene TRBV15 combines with J gene TRBJ2-5; no clear D. Germline values: CDR1 LNHNV, CDR2 YYDKDF (reference sequence). The CDR3 is made up of 15 amino acids. Trimming cost V 0 bases and J 6 bases, with 14 bases left between them.

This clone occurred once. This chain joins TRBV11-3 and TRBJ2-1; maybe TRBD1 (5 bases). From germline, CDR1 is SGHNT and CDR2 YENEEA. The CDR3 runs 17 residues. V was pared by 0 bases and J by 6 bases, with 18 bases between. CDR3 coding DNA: TGTGCCAGCAGCTTAGACCTCCCGCAGGGCGGTGGCAATGAGCAGTTCTTC. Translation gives CASSLDLPQGGGNEQFF.

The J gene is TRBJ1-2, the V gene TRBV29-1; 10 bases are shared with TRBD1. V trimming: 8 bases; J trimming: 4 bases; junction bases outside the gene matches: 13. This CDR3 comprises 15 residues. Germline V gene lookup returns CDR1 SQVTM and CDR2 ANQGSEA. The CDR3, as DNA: TGCAGCCTTATAGTCCGGGACAGGGGAGGCTATGGCTACACCTTC. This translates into CSLIVRDRGGYGYTF.

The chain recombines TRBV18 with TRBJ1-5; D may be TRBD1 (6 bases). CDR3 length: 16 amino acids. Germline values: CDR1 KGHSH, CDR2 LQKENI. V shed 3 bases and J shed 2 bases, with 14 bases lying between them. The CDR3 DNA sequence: TGTGCCAGCTCACCCTCGGGCGCAGGGGGCAATCAGCCCCAGCATTTT. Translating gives CASSPSGAGGNQPQHF. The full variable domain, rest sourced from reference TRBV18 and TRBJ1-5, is NAGVMQNPRHLVRRRGQEARLRCSPMKGHSHVYWYRQLPEEGLKFMVYLQKENIIDESGMPKERFSAEFPKEGPSILRIQQVVRGDSAAYFCASSPSGAGGNQPQHFGDGTRLSIL.

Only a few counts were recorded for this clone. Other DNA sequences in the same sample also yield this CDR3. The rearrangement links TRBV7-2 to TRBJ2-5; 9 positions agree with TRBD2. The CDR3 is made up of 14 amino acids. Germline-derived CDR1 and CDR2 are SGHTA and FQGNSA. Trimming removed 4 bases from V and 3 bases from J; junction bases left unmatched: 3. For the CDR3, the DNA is TGTGCCAGCAGCTCGGGACTAGCTGAAGAGACCCAGTACTTC. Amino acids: CASSSGLAEETQYF.

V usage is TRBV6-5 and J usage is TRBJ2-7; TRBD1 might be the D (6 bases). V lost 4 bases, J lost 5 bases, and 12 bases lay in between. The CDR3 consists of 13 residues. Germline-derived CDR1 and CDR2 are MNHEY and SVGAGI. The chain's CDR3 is CASSSIRGNEQYF. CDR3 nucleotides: TGTGCCAGCAGTTCGATCAGGGGAAACGAGCAGTACTTC.

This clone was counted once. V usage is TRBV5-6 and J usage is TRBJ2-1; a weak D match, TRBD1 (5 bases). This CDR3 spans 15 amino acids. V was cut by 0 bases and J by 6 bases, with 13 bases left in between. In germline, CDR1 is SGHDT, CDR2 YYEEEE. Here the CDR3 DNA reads TGTGCCAGCAGCTTGGGCGGCAGGGCGAGCAATGAGCAGTTCTTC. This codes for CASSLGGRASNEQFF.

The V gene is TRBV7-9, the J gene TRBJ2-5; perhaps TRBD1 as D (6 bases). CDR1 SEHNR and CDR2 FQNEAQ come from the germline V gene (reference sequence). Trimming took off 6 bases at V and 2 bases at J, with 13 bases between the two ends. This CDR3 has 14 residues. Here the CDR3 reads CASSRSGAQETQYF. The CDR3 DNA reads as TGTGCCAGCAGTAGGTCAGGGGCGCAAGAGACCCAGTACTTC.

The CDR3 spells CASSLGRLHEQFF. CDR3 bases: TGTGCCAGCAGCTTAGGGCGTCTCCATGAGCAGTTCTTC. The chain is built from TRBV7-2 and TRBJ2-1; the D is unclear. The CDR3 has 13 amino acids. V dropped 1 base and J dropped 8 bases, with 9 bases sitting between them. Germline CDR1 reads SGHTA; CDR2 reads FQGNSA.

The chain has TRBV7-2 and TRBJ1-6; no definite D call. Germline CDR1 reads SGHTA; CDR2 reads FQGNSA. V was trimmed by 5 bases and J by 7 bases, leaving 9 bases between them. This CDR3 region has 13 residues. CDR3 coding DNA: TGTGCCAGCAGCCTAGAACGGAATTCACCCCTCCACTTT. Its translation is CASSLERNSPLHF.

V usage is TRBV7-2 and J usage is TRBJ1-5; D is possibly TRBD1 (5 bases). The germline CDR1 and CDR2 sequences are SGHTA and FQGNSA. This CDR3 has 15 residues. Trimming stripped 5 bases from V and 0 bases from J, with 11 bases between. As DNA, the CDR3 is TGTGCCAGCAGCAGCGGGGGAATTAGCAATCAGCCCCAGCATTTT. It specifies CASSSGGISNQPQHF.

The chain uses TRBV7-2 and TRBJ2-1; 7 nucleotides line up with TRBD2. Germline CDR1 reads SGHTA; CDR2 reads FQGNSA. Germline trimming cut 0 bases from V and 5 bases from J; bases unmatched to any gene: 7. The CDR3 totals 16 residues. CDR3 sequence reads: CASSLAVGLVNNEQFF. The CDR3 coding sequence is TGTGCCAGCAGCTTAGCGGTTGGACTAGTTAACAATGAGCAGTTCTTC.

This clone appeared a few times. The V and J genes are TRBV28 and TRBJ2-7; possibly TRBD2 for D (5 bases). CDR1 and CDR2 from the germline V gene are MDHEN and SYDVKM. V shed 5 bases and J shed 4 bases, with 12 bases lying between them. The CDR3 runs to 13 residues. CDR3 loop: CASSPNLAYEQYV. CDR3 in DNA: TGTGCCAGCAGTCCAAACCTAGCTTACGAGCAGTACGTC.

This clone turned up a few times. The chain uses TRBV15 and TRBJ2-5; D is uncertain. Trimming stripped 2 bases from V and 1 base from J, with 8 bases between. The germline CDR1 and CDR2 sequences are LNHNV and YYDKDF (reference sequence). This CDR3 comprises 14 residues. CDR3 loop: CATSRNWGQETQYF. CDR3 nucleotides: TGTGCCACCAGCAGAAATTGGGGCCAAGAGACCCAGTACTTC.

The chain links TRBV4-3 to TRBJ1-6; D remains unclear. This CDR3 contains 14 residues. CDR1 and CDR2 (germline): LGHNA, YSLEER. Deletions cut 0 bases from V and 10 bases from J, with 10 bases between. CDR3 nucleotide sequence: TGCGCCAGCAGCCAAGATCTTAGGGCCTCACCCCTCCACTTT. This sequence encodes CASSQDLRASPLHF.

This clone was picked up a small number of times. CDR3 in amino acids: CASSYGSTGMGEQYF. Here the CDR3 DNA reads TGTGCCAGCAGTTATGGGAGTACAGGAATGGGCGAGCAGTACTTC. This chain joins TRBV6-6 and TRBJ2-7; D could derive from TRBD1 or TRBD2 (5 bases each). Trimming cost V 3 bases and J 6 bases, with 18 bases left between them. Germline V gene sequence: CDR1 MNHNY, CDR2 SVGAGI (reference sequence). CDR3 size: 15 residues.

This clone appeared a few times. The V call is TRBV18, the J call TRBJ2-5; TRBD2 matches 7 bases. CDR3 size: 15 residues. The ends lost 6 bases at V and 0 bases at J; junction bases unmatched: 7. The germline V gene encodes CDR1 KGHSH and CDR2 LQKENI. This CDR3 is CASSSPRGDQETQYF. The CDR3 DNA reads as TGTGCCAGCTCCTCGCCCCGGGGGGACCAAGAGACCCAGTACTTC. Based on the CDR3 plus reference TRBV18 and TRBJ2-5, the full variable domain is NAGVMQNPRHLVRRRGQEARLRCSPMKGHSHVYWYRQLPEEGLKFMVYLQKENIIDESGMPKERFSAEFPKEGPSILRIQQVVRGDSAAYFCASSSPRGDQETQYFGPGTRLLVL.

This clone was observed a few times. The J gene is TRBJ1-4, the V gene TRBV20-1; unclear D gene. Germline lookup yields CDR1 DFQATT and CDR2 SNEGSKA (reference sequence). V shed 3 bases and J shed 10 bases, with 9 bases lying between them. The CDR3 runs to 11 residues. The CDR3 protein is CSASREVKLFF. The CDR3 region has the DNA TGCAGTGCTAGTCGGGAGGTAAAACTGTTTTTT.